The next 25 T cell receptor beta chains were all read from a single sample in a study of blood T cell repertoires in COVID-19. The data were produced by immunoSEQ multiplex PCR, yet TCRdb's version contains in-frame clones alone and is incomplete. The data hold over 450,000 clones, with 85% to 90% observed a single time. Material for sequencing was peripheral blood. The receptors stem from a man younger than 35 with COVID-19, enrolled during active disease.

This clone was detected ten times or more. The chain employs TRBV6-1 and TRBJ2-1; a possible D gene is TRBD1 (6 bases). CDR1 and CDR2 (germline): MNHNS, SASEGT. Trimming shortened V by 2 bases and J by 7 bases, and 15 bases separated the two germline ends. This CDR3 contains 15 residues. The chain's CDR3 is CASSELGRGGNEQFF. The CDR3 region has the DNA TGTGCCAGCAGTGAACTCGGCAGGGGCGGAAATGAGCAGTTCTTC.

The chain carries TRBV19 and TRBJ2-1, with TRBD2 identical over 11 bases. Germline CDR1 reads LNHDA; CDR2 reads SQIVND (reference sequence). The length of the CDR3 is 17 residues. V lost 5 bases and J lost 3; bases outside the gene matches: 9. CDR3 DNA: TGTGCCAGTAGTGCGTCTAGCGGGAGGACGAGCTACAATGAGCAGTTCTTC. This codes for CASSASSGRTSYNEQFF.

The rearrangement links TRBV2 to TRBJ1-2, with D unclear. The length of the CDR3 is 15 residues. Germline V gene sequence: CDR1 SNHLY, CDR2 FYNNEI. The germline V and J ends were trimmed by 9 bases and 4 bases, with 21 bases remaining between them. For the CDR3, the DNA is TGTGCCAGAAAGGGCGAGGGAACAGCCAGCTATGGCTACACCTTC. Its protein product is CARKGEGTASYGYTF. Full variable domain (outside the CDR3, taken from reference TRBV2 and TRBJ1-2): EPEVTQTPSHQVTQMGQEVILRCVPISNHLYFYWYRQILGQKVEFLVSFYNNEISEKSEIFDDQFSVERPDGSNFTLKIRSTKLEDSAMYFCARKGEGTASYGYTFGSGTRLTVV.

The gene calls are TRBV24-1 and TRBJ2-5, with TRBD1 matching 9 bases. The V gene's germline CDR1 is KGHDR and CDR2 SFDVKD. The CDR3 length is 15 residues. J lost 6 bases, V lost 3 bases, and 7 bases had no gene match. The chain's CDR3 is CATSDGTGLGKTQYF. Here the CDR3 DNA reads TGTGCCACCAGTGATGGGACAGGGCTCGGGAAGACCCAGTACTTC.

This chain's CDR3 is CAIRALAGRYNEQFF. The CDR3 nucleotides read TGTGCCATCAGGGCCCTAGCGGGGCGGTACAATGAGCAGTTCTTC. V gene TRBV10-3 combines with J gene TRBJ2-1, with TRBD2 matching over 9 bases. Germline CDR1 ENHRY, CDR2 SYGVKD. There are 15 residues in the CDR3. The V gene end was trimmed by 6 bases and the J gene end by 4 bases; junction bases not matched to a gene: 7.

J is TRBJ2-5 and V is TRBV5-8, with TRBD1 matching over 9 bases. There are 15 residues in the CDR3. The V gene end was trimmed by 4 bases and the J gene end by 4 bases; junction bases not matched to a gene: 8. Per germline, CDR1 SGHTS and CDR2 YDEGEE. CDR3 coding DNA: TGTGCCAGCAGCGGGGACAGGGCTGGGCCAGAGACCCAGTACTTC. Amino acid sequence: CASSGDRAGPETQYF.

This clone was picked up one time. The chain combines TRBV10-1 with TRBJ2-3; D gene unclear. V lost 2 bases and J lost 2, with 8 bases in between. Germline V gene sequence: CDR1 WNHNN, CDR2 SYGVQD (reference sequence). CDR3 length equals 14 residues. CDR3: CASSEGFNTDTQYF. The CDR3 nucleotides are TGCGCCAGCAGTGAGGGCTTCAACACAGATACGCAGTATTTT.

The genes are TRBV5-1 and TRBJ2-3; D gene unclear. Per germline, CDR1 SGHRS and CDR2 YFSETQ. This CDR3 spans 13 amino acids. The V end lost 1 base, the J end lost 7 bases, and 10 bases lay between the germline ends. This CDR3 reads CASSLSWLNTQYF. In nucleotides, the CDR3 is TGCGCCAGCAGCTTGAGTTGGCTCAATACGCAGTATTTT. Full variable domain (missing parts from reference TRBV5-1 and TRBJ2-3): KAGVTQTPRYLIKTRGQQVTLSCSPISGHRSVSWYQQTPGQGLQFLFEYFSETQRNKGNFPGRFSGRQFSNSRSEMNVSTLELGDSALYLCASSLSWLNTQYFGPGTRLTVL.

The gene calls are TRBV5-1 and TRBJ2-3, with 8 bases that match TRBD2. CDR1 SGHRS and CDR2 YFSETQ come from the germline V gene. CDR3 length equals 14 residues. J lost 0 bases, V lost 7 bases, and 4 bases had no gene match. DNA for the CDR3: TGCGCCAGCGGATTAGCGGGAAGCACAGATACGCAGTATTTT. Translated, it gives CASGLAGSTDTQYF.

This clone came up a few times. The chain uses TRBV5-6 and TRBJ2-1; 10 positions match TRBD1. Germline V gene data show CDR1 as SGHDT and CDR2 as YYEEEE. The CDR3 length is 13 residues. The V and J ends lost 4 bases and 9 bases, in that order; junction bases with no gene match: 4. CDR3 amino acids: CASSLTGGIEQFF. Written as DNA, the CDR3 is TGTGCCAGCAGCCTGACAGGGGGCATTGAGCAGTTCTTC.

The chain couples TRBV18 to TRBJ1-4, with TRBD1 matching 9 bases. This CDR3 spans 15 amino acids. Germline V CDR1 and CDR2: KGHSH, LQKENI. J was trimmed by 7 bases and V by 5 bases; bases with no gene match: 8. The CDR3 loop reads CASSEPGQGSEKLFF. The DNA of the CDR3 is TGTGCCAGCTCAGAACCGGGACAGGGCAGTGAAAAACTGTTTTTT. Full variable domain (remainder filled in from reference TRBV18 and TRBJ1-4): NAGVMQNPRHLVRRRGQEARLRCSPMKGHSHVYWYRQLPEEGLKFMVYLQKENIIDESGMPKERFSAEFPKEGPSILRIQQVVRGDSAAYFCASSEPGQGSEKLFFGSGTQLSVL.

The chain joins TRBV6-5 to TRBJ2-5; 7 bases are shared with TRBD2. The CDR3 contains 16 residues. V lost 8 bases and J lost 4; bases outside the gene matches: 16. Germline CDR1 and CDR2: MNHEY and SVGAGI. The CDR3 DNA is TGTGCCAGCCGTTTAAGGAGCGGGATTGGAGGAGAGACCCAGTACTTC. Amino acids: CASRLRSGIGGETQYF.

This clone came up once. This sequence joins TRBV28 and TRBJ2-2; weak D call: TRBD2 (5 bases). CDR1 and CDR2 from the germline V gene are MDHEN and SYDVKM. The CDR3 has 14 amino acids. Trimming cost V 7 bases and J 3 bases, with 12 bases left between them. In DNA, the CDR3 is TGTGCCAGCATCCCGTCGAGGGACACCGGGGAGCTGTTTTTT. Its translation: CASIPSRDTGELFF.

The CDR3 DNA sequence: TGTGCCAGTGGGGGACACACAAGCAATCAGCCCCAGCATTTT. Its translation: CASGGHTSNQPQHF. The genes are TRBV19 and TRBJ1-5; tentative D call: TRBD1 (6 bases). CDR1 and CDR2 from the germline V gene are LNHDA and SQIVND (reference sequence). The CDR3 contains 14 residues. V dropped 8 bases and J dropped 1 base, with 12 bases sitting between them.

This chain connects TRBV6-6 to TRBJ2-5; 7 bases line up with TRBD1. With 5 bases clipped from V and 3 bases from J, the junction kept 6 bases outside the gene matches. Per the germline V gene, CDR1 is MNHNY and CDR2 is SVGAGI (reference sequence). CDR3 length equals 14 residues. The CDR3: CASSKTGKKETQYF. The CDR3 bases are TGTGCCAGCAGTAAGACAGGGAAGAAAGAGACCCAGTACTTC.

The chain carries TRBV6-5 and TRBJ1-1; maybe TRBD1 (6 bases). V was trimmed by 4 bases and J by 4 bases, leaving 13 bases between them. Germline CDR1 is MNHEY and CDR2 is SVGAGI. The CDR3 totals 14 residues. CDR3 residues: CASSFQGKGTEAFF. In DNA, the CDR3 is TGTGCCAGCAGTTTCCAGGGGAAAGGCACTGAAGCTTTCTTT.

The V call is TRBV6-5, the J call TRBJ2-5; the match to TRBD2 covers 7 bases. The CDR3 consists of 13 residues. CDR1 and CDR2 from the germline V gene are MNHEY and SVGAGI. The V gene end was trimmed by 7 bases and the J gene end by 1 base; junction bases not matched to a gene: 3. The CDR3 protein is CASTGRAQETQYF. The CDR3 nucleotides read TGTGCCAGCACTGGGAGGGCCCAAGAGACCCAGTACTTC.

This rearrangement joins TRBV13 to TRBJ2-7; 14 bases are a match to TRBD2. The CDR3 extends over 19 amino acids. Germline V gene lookup returns CDR1 PRHDT and CDR2 FYEKMQ (reference sequence). V was pared by 5 bases and J by 6 bases, with 18 bases of the junction left unmatched. The CDR3 spells CASSRTGLAGDGHTREQYF. DNA of the CDR3: TGTGCCAGCAGCCGAACGGGACTAGCGGGAGATGGCCATACTCGCGAGCAGTACTTC.

The rearrangement links TRBV6-2 or TRBV6-3 to TRBJ2-5; a possible D gene is TRBD2 (6 bases). The CDR3 loop spans 14 amino acids. CDR1 and CDR2 from the germline V gene are MNHEY and SVGEGT. Deletions cut 2 bases from V and 2 bases from J, with 9 bases between. In DNA form, the CDR3 reads TGTGCCAGCAGTTACGGGGCGGGGCAAGAGACCCAGTACTTC. This translates into CASSYGAGQETQYF.

The chain combines TRBV4-2 with TRBJ2-1, with D perhaps matching TRBD2 (5 bases). The V gene's germline CDR1 is LGHNA and CDR2 YNFKEQ. Between the trimmed V and J ends, which lost 4 bases and 15 bases, there was a span of 22 bases. The CDR3 covers 14 residues. CDR3 protein: CASSRSLDPSGGFF. The CDR3 DNA is TGTGCCAGCAGCCGAAGTTTGGACCCCAGTGGAGGGTTCTTC.

This rearrangement joins TRBV13 to TRBJ2-1; 14 nucleotides align to TRBD2. Germline V gene sequence: CDR1 PRHDT, CDR2 FYEKMQ (reference sequence). CDR3 length: 17 residues. The V gene end was trimmed by 4 bases and the J gene end by 4 bases; junction bases not matched to a gene: 6. Written as DNA, the CDR3 is TGTGCCAGCAGCTCCGGGACTAGCGGGAGTTGGTACAATGAGCAGTTCTTC. It encodes CASSSGTSGSWYNEQFF.

This chain joins TRBV7-6 and TRBJ2-3; TRBD1 matches at 7 bases. The junction had 10 bases not matched to a gene; V was cut back by 5 bases and J by 5 bases. The CDR3 is made up of 15 amino acids. CDR1 SGHVS and CDR2 FNYEAQ come from the germline V gene. The CDR3 bases are TGTGCCAGCAGCGGGGCAGGGGGAAATCAAGATACGCAGTATTTT. Its protein is CASSGAGGNQDTQYF.

The chain carries TRBV30 and TRBJ1-3; D uncertain. The CDR3 is 12 residues long. Trimming left V 2 bases short and J 4 bases short, with 6 bases between. The V gene's germline CDR1 is GTSNPN and CDR2 SVGIG (reference sequence). CDR3 coding DNA: TGTGCCTGGAGTTTCTCGGGAAACACCATATATTTT. This encodes CAWSFSGNTIYF. The full variable domain, in which reference TRBV30 and TRBJ1-3 provide the parts outside the CDR3, is SQTIHQWPATLVQPVGSPLSLECTVEGTSNPNLYWYRQAAGRGLQLLFYSVGIGQISSEVPQNLSASRPQDRQFILSSKKLLLSDSGFYLCAWSFSGNTIYFGEGSWLTVV.

The J gene is TRBJ1-5, the V gene TRBV15; D is unclear. CDR1 is LNHNV and CDR2 is YYDKDF in the germline V gene (reference sequence). Trimming took 0 bases from V and 2 from J, leaving 8 bases between them. This CDR3 spans 15 amino acids. CDR3 region: CATSRESGGNQPQHF. CDR3 DNA: TGTGCCACCAGCAGAGAGTCGGGAGGCAATCAGCCCCAGCATTTT.

This clone appeared once. This rearrangement joins TRBV7-8 to TRBJ2-7, with D tentatively TRBD1 (6 bases). The germline V gene has CDR1 SGHVS and CDR2 FQNEAQ. The CDR3 has 16 amino acids. The V gene lost 4 bases and the J gene lost 1 base, with 17 bases spanning the gap. This CDR3 reads CASSSSRQGLSYEQYF. The CDR3 DNA is TGTGCCAGCAGCTCGTCCCGGCAGGGGCTTTCCTACGAGCAGTACTTC. Supplemented by reference TRBV7-8 and TRBJ2-7, the full variable domain reads GAGVSQSPRYKVAKRGQDVALRCDPISGHVSLFWYQQALGQGPEFLTYFQNEAQLDKSGLPSDRFFAERPEGSVSTLKIQRTQQEDSAVYLCASSSSRQGLSYEQYFGPGTRLTVT.